Listed here are 3 T cell receptor beta chains from one sample, sequenced in a study of tumor and adjacent non-tumor tissue in lung cancer. The template was RNA from unsorted bulk tissue. The library came from three nested PCR rounds adapted from ARM-PCR protocols. TCRdb re-called the multiplex PCR reads through MiXCR, storing one row per CDR3 protein. The sample includes approximately 90,000 distinct CDR3 sequences, around 71% of them seen just once. Sequencing was carried out using lung tumor tissue. These receptors were obtained from a man between 60 and 70 years old with non-small cell lung cancer.

This clonotype was counted at least ten times. The V and J genes are TRBV6-5 and TRBJ1-1; 7 bases are a match to TRBD1. The germline gives CDR1 MNHEY, CDR2 SVGAGI. With V trimmed by 7 bases and J by 0 bases, 8 bases remained unmatched. CDR3 length equals 15 residues. CDR3: CASTRTGNMNTEAFF. The CDR3 DNA follows: TGTGCCAGCACCCGGACAGGTAACATGAACACTGAAGCTTTCTTT.

This clonotype was seen just once. The conserved final phenylalanine or tryptophan is absent from the CDR3, which likely points to a read error. The gene calls are TRBV6-1 and TRBJ2-1; TRBD1 is a possible D gene (5 bases). The V and J ends lost 10 bases and 0 bases respectively, with 10 bases between them. The CDR3 covers 13 residues. From germline, CDR1 is MNHNS and CDR2 SASEGT. CDR3: CANGQGSYNEQFI. In DNA form, the CDR3 reads TGTGCCAATGGACAAGGCTCCTACAATGAGCAGTTCATC.

Note on this clonotype: A read error may explain this, as a much larger clone is one base away. The chain has TRBV20-1 and TRBJ2-3; D gene uncertain. The germline gives CDR1 DFQATT, CDR2 SNEGSKA (reference sequence). The CDR3 covers 13 residues. CDR3 loop: CSALGIPTNTQYF. CDR3 nucleotides: TGCAGTGCTTTGGGGATACCCACAAATACGCAGTATTTT.